The text below deals with one T cell receptor (beta chain). It lacks a known antigen. Base-call qualities are not available, and no considerably larger clone is one nucleotide away. TCRbeta CDR3 regions were amplified from genomic DNA using the immunoSEQ Assay, a bias-controlled multiplex PCR. Concerning the study's data processing: The number of nucleated cells in each sample was estimated by amplification of reference gene primers within the assay. To quantify the absolute abundance of each unique TCRbeta CDR3 rearrangement, sequence reads were collapsed and filtered. For each sample, productive Simpson clonality was calculated by taking the square root of Simpson's diversity index across productive rearrangements. Not all clones reach the TCRdb copy of this immuneACCESS table, which keeps in-frame sequences only. Checked studies attribute under half of the gap to unresolved V genes and leave the rest unexplained. Clone size and the V and J calls come from that table; the DNA yielded D and trimming. The sample table records about 200,000 clones; around 87% of these occur just once. The top ten clones comprise roughly 3% of the sample.

Between the V and J ends, shortened by 6 bases and 0 bases respectively, the junction contains 9 bases. Taken from cysteine to phenylalanine, the CDR3 has 14 residues. This entry keeps only the CDR3 DNA: 42 bases, framed from base 1. The germline V gene provides CDR1 MGHDK and CDR2 SYGVNS. The data were taken from a study of blood T cell repertoires in COVID-19 (dated by TCRdb to the early 2020s). Context from the whole study: Collaborator samples came from the United States, Italy and Spain and covered acute and convalescent phases of COVID-19. The material from the prospective study consisted of cDNA or gDNA derived from T cells, B-cell-depleted T cells, or PBMCs. Deeply sampled blood TCRbeta repertoires from subjects exposed to, actively infected with, or recovered from COVID-19 were included in the dataset. The repertoires were made available in a free public database intended to serve as a resource for research on the immune response to SARS-CoV-2. Samples were obtained from the ongoing ImmuneRACE study (first 160 participants) and from over a thousand subjects provided by 6 global collaborators. The sample metadata nearly always contained a de-identified subject ID, COVID-19 status, age in years and sex. Where available, HLA class I and class II types were taken from metadata supplied by the sample provider and were not determined by assay-based typing. Broader findings and caveats from the paper: Clinical and demographic metadata were provided uncurated, with the amount varying by source and participant.

Each collaborating institution followed its own protocols to collect whole blood in K2EDTA tubes. For TCRbeta analysis, collaborators shipped samples in one of three forms: frozen whole blood, isolated PBMCs, or DNA extracted from either of those sample types. This sequence uses TRBV25-1 and TRBJ2-1, with the D gene not confidently named. This receptor was taken from a man between 60 and 75 years old with acute or convalescent COVID-19. The sample was peripheral blood. The CDR3 protein sequence reads: CASRSFSSYNEQFF. The sequenced DNA is TGTGCCAGCAGATCTTTCAGCTCCTACAATGAGCAGTTCTTC.